The 22 T cell receptor beta chains given below trace back to one sample, sequenced in a study of post-analysis software for immune sequencing data. General study findings and limits: Included in a set of a few TRBV segments more frequent in patients than controls were TRBV5-6, TRBV5-1 and TRBV20-1.

Unique molecular identifiers tagged the TCR beta cDNA libraries. TCRdb redid the calling of the PCR reads with MiXCR, one entry per CDR3 protein. The table lists about 540,000 distinct CDR3 sequences, under 40% of them singletons. Their antigens remain unidentified. The sample was blood. All receptors come from a girl aged 2-17 years with multiple sclerosis.

The chain couples TRBV6-1 to TRBJ2-7; D gene unclear. This CDR3 spans 12 amino acids. The germline V gene encodes CDR1 MNHNS and CDR2 SASEGT. V lost 2 bases, J lost 3 bases, and 5 bases lay in between. The DNA of the CDR3 is TGTGCCAGCAGTGAACCGGACTACGAGCAGTACTTC. As protein: CASSEPDYEQYF.

The CDR3 sequence: CASRGQSTDTQYF. DNA of the CDR3: TGCGCCAGCAGGGGACAGAGCACAGATACGCAGTATTTT. J is TRBJ2-3 and V is TRBV10-2, with TRBD1 identical over 7 bases. Germline V gives CDR1 WSHSY, CDR2 SAAADI. V shed 6 bases and J 0 bases; nucleotides not matched to a gene: 0. The CDR3 is made up of 13 amino acids.

In its sample, this clonotype was seen many times. The chain joins TRBV7-2 to TRBJ2-3, with TRBD2 matching over 7 bases. The CDR3 length is 15 residues. Germline V gene sequence: CDR1 SGHTA, CDR2 FQGNSA. Germline trimming cut 1 base from V and 2 bases from J; bases unmatched to any gene: 3. CDR3 loop: CASSLGGGYTDTQYF. The CDR3 DNA follows: TGTGCCAGCAGCTTAGGCGGGGGTTACACAGATACGCAGTATTTT. Full variable domain (remainder filled in from reference TRBV7-2 and TRBJ2-3): GAGVSQSPSNKVTEKGKDVELRCDPISGHTALYWYRQSLGQGLEFLIYFQGNSAPDKSGLPSDRFSAERTGGSVSTLTIQRTQQEDSAVYLCASSLGGGYTDTQYFGPGTRLTVL.

A few counts support this clonotype. The chain recombines TRBV10-3 with TRBJ2-1; the match to TRBD2 covers 9 bases. The ends lost 3 bases at V and 6 bases at J; junction bases unmatched: 18. The CDR3 spans 19 residues. Germline lookup yields CDR1 ENHRY and CDR2 SYGVKD. The CDR3: CAISETRPGVLAGSNEQFF. The CDR3, as DNA: TGTGCCATCAGTGAAACCCGGCCAGGGGTACTAGCGGGCTCCAATGAGCAGTTCTTC.

This clonotype has at least ten counts. One end of the junction varies from germline; a read error may be responsible. CDR3 nucleotide sequence: TGTGCCAGCAGCTTGGGACAGATGAACACTGAAGCTTTCTTT. Amino acid sequence: CASSLGQMNTEAFF. V is TRBV5-1 and J is TRBJ1-1, with TRBD1 identical over 7 bases. Germline CDR1 SGHRS, CDR2 YFSETQ. The CDR3 runs to 14 residues.

V usage is TRBV10-3 and J usage is TRBJ2-7; tentative D call: TRBD1 (6 bases). Trimming cost V 6 bases and J 2 bases, with 11 bases left between them. CDR1 is ENHRY and CDR2 is SYGVKD in the germline V gene. This CDR3 is 13 amino acids long. The CDR3 region is CAIRDQGTYEQYF. The CDR3 DNA reads as TGTGCCATCAGGGATCAGGGGACCTACGAGCAGTACTTC.

CDR3 residues: CASSRQGLGDGYTF. The CDR3 coding sequence is TGCGCCAGCAGTAGACAGGGACTTGGAGATGGCTACACCTTC. The chain carries TRBV5-1 and TRBJ1-2; 7 nucleotides agree with TRBD1. Germline V gives CDR1 SGHRS, CDR2 YFSETQ. The CDR3 contains 14 residues. J was trimmed by 6 bases and V by 5 bases; bases with no gene match: 10.

This clonotype was detected only a few times. The rearrangement uses TRBV29-1 and TRBJ2-3, with TRBD2 matching 10 bases. The CDR3 extends over 16 amino acids. With 2 bases clipped from V and 4 bases from J, the junction kept 9 bases outside the gene matches. In germline, CDR1 is SQVTM, CDR2 ANQGSEA. CDR3 bases: TGCAGCGTTGAAAAGTGGAAGCGGGGGGGCGCAGATACGCAGTATTTT. Its translation: CSVEKWKRGGADTQYF.

This sequence joins TRBV12-3 or TRBV12-4 and TRBJ2-1, with D maybe TRBD2 (7 bases). CDR3 length equals 14 residues. The V gene lost 4 bases and the J gene lost 7 bases, with 14 bases spanning the gap. CDR3 loop: CASSWRGQWNEQFF. CDR3 coding DNA: TGTGCCAGCAGTTGGCGGGGGCAGTGGAATGAGCAGTTCTTC.

The CDR3 is CASSTLGLGETQYF. The CDR3 nucleotides are TGTGCCAGCAGTACACTGGGACTCGGGGAGACCCAGTACTTC. The chain uses TRBV7-6 and TRBJ2-5; the D gene is possibly TRBD2 (6 bases). CDR3 length: 14 residues. Germline assignment: CDR1 SGHVS and CDR2 FNYEAQ. Trimming stripped 6 bases from V and 5 bases from J, with 16 bases between.

This chain links TRBV20-1 with TRBJ1-6, with 8 bases lining up with TRBD1. The CDR3 length is 15 residues. The V gene's germline CDR1 is DFQATT and CDR2 SNEGSKA (reference sequence). Trimming cost V 0 bases and J 9 bases; bases outside gene matches: 7. In nucleotides, the CDR3 is TGCAGTGCTAGAGAGGAACAGGGGGTCGGTTCACCCCTCCACTTT. Encoded protein: CSAREEQGVGSPLHF.

This clonotype turned up a few times. CDR3: CASSPGEGSPLHF. The CDR3 DNA reads TGTGCCAGCTCACCGGGGGAAGGGTCACCCCTCCACTTT. The V gene is TRBV18, the J gene TRBJ1-6, with D maybe TRBD1 (5 bases). The CDR3 has 13 amino acids. From germline, CDR1 is KGHSH and CDR2 LQKENI. V was cut by 3 bases and J by 10 bases, with 10 bases left in between.

This clonotype came up a few times. V and J are TRBV20-1 and TRBJ2-7, with D possibly being TRBD2 (6 bases). This CDR3 is built from 15 residues. The V end lost 0 bases, the J end lost 1 base, and 13 bases lay between the germline ends. CDR1 DFQATT and CDR2 SNEGSKA come from the germline V gene (reference sequence). The CDR3 nucleotides are TGCAGTGCTAGAGATGTTGCGGGGCCGTCCTACGAGCAGTACTTC. The encoded protein is CSARDVAGPSYEQYF.

This clonotype was observed a handful of times. The V call is TRBV5-1, the J call TRBJ1-2, with D hard to call. Germline-derived CDR1 and CDR2 are SGHRS and YFSETQ. The CDR3 totals 15 residues. V lost 5 bases to trimming and J lost 4 bases, with 18 bases between them. The CDR3 sequence: CASSPGRVDGYGYTF. The DNA for the CDR3 is TGCGCCAGCAGTCCGGGGAGGGTCGACGGCTATGGCTACACCTTC. Full variable domain (rest looked up from reference TRBV5-1 and TRBJ1-2): KAGVTQTPRYLIKTRGQQVTLSCSPISGHRSVSWYQQTPGQGLQFLFEYFSETQRNKGNFPGRFSGRQFSNSRSEMNVSTLELGDSALYLCASSPGRVDGYGYTFGSGTRLTVV.

The chain uses TRBV3-1 and TRBJ2-1, with a possible D match to TRBD1 (5 bases). V lost 0 bases and J 8 bases, leaving 11 bases between the germline ends. The CDR3 has 14 amino acids. The germline gives CDR1 LGHDT, CDR2 YNNKEL (reference sequence). The CDR3 reads CASSQESRAHEQFF. For the CDR3, the DNA is TGTGCCAGCAGCCAAGAATCCAGGGCCCATGAGCAGTTCTTC.

This chain uses TRBV5-1 with TRBJ1-1; D is undetermined. Trimming removed 1 base at V and 7 bases at J, with 14 bases between. Per germline, CDR1 SGHRS and CDR2 YFSETQ. The CDR3 is made up of 14 amino acids. CDR3: CASSLPWRGVEAFF. The DNA for the CDR3 is TGCGCCAGCAGCTTGCCGTGGCGGGGTGTTGAAGCTTTCTTT.

The CDR3 sequence is CASSLGGTAFQETQYF. The CDR3, as DNA: TGTGCCAGCAGCCTGGGGGGGACAGCCTTCCAAGAGACCCAGTACTTC. This chain joins TRBV9 and TRBJ2-5; the D gene could be TRBD1 or TRBD2 (7 bases each). V dropped 4 bases and J dropped 1 base, with 17 bases sitting between them. The CDR3 spans 16 residues. CDR1 SGDLS and CDR2 YYNGEE come from the germline V gene.

The V call is TRBV27, the J call TRBJ2-5; D possibly corresponds to TRBD2 (5 bases). V lost 5 bases, J lost 1 base, and 14 bases lay in between. CDR1 is MNHEY and CDR2 is SMNVEV in the germline V gene (reference sequence). This CDR3 contains 15 residues. The CDR3 loop reads CASSLTSAGQETQYF. CDR3 sequence (DNA): TGTGCCAGCAGTCTTACGAGTGCGGGCCAAGAGACCCAGTACTTC.

This clonotype was counted a single time. The chain couples TRBV4-1 to TRBJ1-2; the D is unclear. The CDR3 is 14 residues long. Germline V gene lookup returns CDR1 MGHRA and CDR2 YSYEKL. V lost 3 bases to trimming and J lost 7 bases, with 15 bases between them. CDR3 residues: CASSQTAGEVGYTF. The CDR3, as DNA: TGCGCCAGCAGCCAGACCGCGGGAGAGGTTGGCTACACCTTC.

V is TRBV4-1 and J is TRBJ1-2; 8 nucleotides agree with TRBD1. J lost 8 bases, V lost 1 base, and 12 bases had no gene match. Germline V lookup: CDR1 MGHRA, CDR2 YSYEKL. This CDR3 spans 16 amino acids. Written as DNA, the CDR3 is TGCGCCAGCAGCCAAGCTCCAGGGGGCCCGACGGGGGGCTACACCTTC. Encoded protein: CASSQAPGGPTGGYTF.

There are a few counts of this clonotype. The rearrangement uses TRBV28 and TRBJ2-4, with TRBD1 as a possible D gene (8 bases). Germline V gene lookup returns CDR1 MDHEN and CDR2 SYDVKM. With 5 bases removed from V and 8 bases from J, the gap between germline ends came to 16 bases. The CDR3 covers 14 residues. The CDR3 DNA is TGTGCCAGCAGTCGCCGGACAGGGAGGGACATTCAGTACTTC. This encodes CASSRRTGRDIQYF.

In this sample, this clonotype turned up a few times. The chain combines TRBV2 with TRBJ2-3; D is uncertain. CDR3 length: 14 residues. CDR1 and CDR2 (germline): SNHLY, FYNNEI. The V end lost 1 base, the J end lost 0 bases, and 5 bases lay between the germline ends. The DNA for the CDR3 is TGTGCCAGCAGTGAAGGACTGAGCACAGATACGCAGTATTTT. Translation gives CASSEGLSTDTQYF.